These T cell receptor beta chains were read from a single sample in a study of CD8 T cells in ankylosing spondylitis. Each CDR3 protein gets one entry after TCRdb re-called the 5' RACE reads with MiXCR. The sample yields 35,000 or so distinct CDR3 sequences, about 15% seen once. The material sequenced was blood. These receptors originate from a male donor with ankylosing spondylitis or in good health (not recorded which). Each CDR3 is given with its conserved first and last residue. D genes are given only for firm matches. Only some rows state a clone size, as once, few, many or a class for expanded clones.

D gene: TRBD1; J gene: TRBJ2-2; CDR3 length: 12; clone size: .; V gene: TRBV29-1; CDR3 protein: CSARTGTGELFF; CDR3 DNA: TGCAGCGCCCGGACAGGGACCGGGGAGCTGTTTTTT
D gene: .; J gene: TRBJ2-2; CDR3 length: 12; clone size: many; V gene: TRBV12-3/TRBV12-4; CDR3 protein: CASKGGTGELFF; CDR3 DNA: TGTGCCAGCAAGGGGGGCACCGGGGAGCTGTTTTTT
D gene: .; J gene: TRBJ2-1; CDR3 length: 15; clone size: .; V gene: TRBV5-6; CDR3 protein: CASSLVRDGYNEQFF; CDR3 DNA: TGTGCCAGCAGCTTGGTCCGGGACGGATACAATGAGCAGTTCTTC
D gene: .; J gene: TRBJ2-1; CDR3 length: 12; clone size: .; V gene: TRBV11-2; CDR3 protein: CASSDSYNEQFF; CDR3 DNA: TGTGCCAGCAGCGATAGCTACAATGAGCAGTTCTTC
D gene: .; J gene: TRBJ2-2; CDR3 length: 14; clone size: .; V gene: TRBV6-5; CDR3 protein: CASSYSGGPGELFF; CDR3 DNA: TGTGCCAGCAGTTACTCGGGAGGTCCCGGGGAGCTGTTTTTT
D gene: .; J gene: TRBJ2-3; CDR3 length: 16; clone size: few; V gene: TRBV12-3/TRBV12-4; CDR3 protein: CASSLDTGASTDTQYF; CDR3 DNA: TGTGCCAGCAGTTTAGACACCGGGGCTAGCACAGATACGCAGTATTTT
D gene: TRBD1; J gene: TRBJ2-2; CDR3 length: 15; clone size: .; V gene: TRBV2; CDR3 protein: CASIRGTALQGELFF; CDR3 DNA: TGTGCCAGCATCCGAGGGACAGCCCTACAAGGGGAGCTGTTTTTT
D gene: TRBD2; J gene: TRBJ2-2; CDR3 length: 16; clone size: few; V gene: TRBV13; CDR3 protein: CASSTSSGVITGELFF; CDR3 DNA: TGTGCCAGCAGCACCTCTAGCGGGGTTATCACCGGGGAGCTGTTTTTT
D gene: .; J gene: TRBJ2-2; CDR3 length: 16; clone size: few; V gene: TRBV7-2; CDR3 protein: CASSFRGGQLTGELFF; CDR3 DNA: TGTGCCAGCAGCTTTCGAGGGGGGCAACTAACCGGGGAGCTGTTTTTT
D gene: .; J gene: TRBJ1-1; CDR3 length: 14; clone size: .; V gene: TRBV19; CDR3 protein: CASSIEGWNTEAFF; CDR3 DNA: TGTGCCAGTAGTATAGAGGGTTGGAACACTGAAGCTTTCTTT
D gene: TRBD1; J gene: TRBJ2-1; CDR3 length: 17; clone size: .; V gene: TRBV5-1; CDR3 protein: CASTRTGGSGTWGEQFF; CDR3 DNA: TGCGCCAGCACCAGGACAGGGGGCTCGGGCACATGGGGTGAGCAGTTCTTC
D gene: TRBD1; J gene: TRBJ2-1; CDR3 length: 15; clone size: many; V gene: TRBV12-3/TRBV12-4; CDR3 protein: CASSGDRGSYNEQFF; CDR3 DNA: TGTGCCAGCAGTGGGGACAGGGGCTCCTACAATGAGCAGTTCTTC
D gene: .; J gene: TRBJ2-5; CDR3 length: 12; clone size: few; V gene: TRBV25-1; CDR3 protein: CASSDPEETQYF; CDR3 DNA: TGTGCCAGCAGTGACCCAGAAGAGACCCAGTACTTC
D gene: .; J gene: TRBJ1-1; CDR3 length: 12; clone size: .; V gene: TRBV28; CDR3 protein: CASSSNLGGAFF; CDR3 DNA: TGTGCCAGCAGTTCTAACTTGGGGGGAGCTTTCTTT
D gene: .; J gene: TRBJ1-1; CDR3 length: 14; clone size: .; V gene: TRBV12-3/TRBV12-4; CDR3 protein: CASSLRTENTEAFF; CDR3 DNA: TGTGCCAGCAGTTTGAGAACGGAGAACACTGAAGCTTTCTTT
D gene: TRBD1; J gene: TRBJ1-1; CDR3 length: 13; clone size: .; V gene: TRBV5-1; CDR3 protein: CASSFTGDTEAFF; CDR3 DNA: TGCGCCAGCAGCTTTACAGGGGACACTGAAGCTTTCTTT
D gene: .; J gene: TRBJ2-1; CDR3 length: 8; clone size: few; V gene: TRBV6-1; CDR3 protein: CASSEQFF; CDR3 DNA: TGTGCCAGCAGTGAACAGTTCTTC
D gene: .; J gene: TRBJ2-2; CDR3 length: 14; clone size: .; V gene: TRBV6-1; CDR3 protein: CASSPRVNTGELFF; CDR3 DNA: TGTGCCAGCAGTCCGAGGGTGAACACCGGGGAGCTGTTTTTT
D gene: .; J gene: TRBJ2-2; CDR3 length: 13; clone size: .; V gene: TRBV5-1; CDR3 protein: CASSLVGAGELFF; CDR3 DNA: TGCGCCAGCAGCTTGGTTGGTGCCGGGGAGCTGTTTTTT
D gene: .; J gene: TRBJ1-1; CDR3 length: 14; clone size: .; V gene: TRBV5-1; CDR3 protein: CASSLNVGNTEAFF; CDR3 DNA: TGCGCCAGCAGCTTGAACGTCGGGAACACTGAAGCTTTCTTT
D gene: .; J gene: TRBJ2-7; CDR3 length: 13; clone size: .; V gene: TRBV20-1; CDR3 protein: CSASRTRRDEQYF; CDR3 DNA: TGCAGTGCTTCGAGGACCCGTCGTGACGAGCAGTACTTC
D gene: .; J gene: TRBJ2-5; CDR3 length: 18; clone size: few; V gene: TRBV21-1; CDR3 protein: CASSKEDGAASGQETQYF; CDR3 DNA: TGTGCCAGCAGCAAAGAGGACGGTGCGGCTAGCGGGCAAGAGACCCAGTACTTC
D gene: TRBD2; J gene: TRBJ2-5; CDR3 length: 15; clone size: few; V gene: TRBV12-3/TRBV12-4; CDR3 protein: CASSYVLADQETQYF; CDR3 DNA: TGTGCCAGCAGTTACGTACTAGCGGACCAAGAGACCCAGTACTTC
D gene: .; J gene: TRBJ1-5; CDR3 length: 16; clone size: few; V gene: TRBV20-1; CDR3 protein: CSALLPGAYSNQPQHF; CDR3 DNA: TGCAGTGCGCTTCTCCCAGGGGCTTATAGCAATCAGCCCCAGCATTTT
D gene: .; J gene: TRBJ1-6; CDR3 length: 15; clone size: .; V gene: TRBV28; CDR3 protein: CASSALKGLRAPLHF; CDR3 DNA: TGTGCCAGCAGTGCCCTAAAGGGGTTGAGGGCACCCCTCCACTTT
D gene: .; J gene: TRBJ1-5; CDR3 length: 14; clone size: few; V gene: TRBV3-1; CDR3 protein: CASSQDAGNQPQHF; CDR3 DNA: TGTGCCAGCAGCCAAGATGCGGGCAATCAGCCCCAGCATTTT
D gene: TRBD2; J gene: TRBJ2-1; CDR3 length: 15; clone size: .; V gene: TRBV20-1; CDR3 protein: CSARAWGGTYNEQFF; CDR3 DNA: TGCAGTGCTAGAGCCTGGGGGGGTACCTACAATGAGCAGTTCTTC
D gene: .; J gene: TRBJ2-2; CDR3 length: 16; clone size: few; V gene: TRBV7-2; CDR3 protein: CASSPNRALNTGELFF; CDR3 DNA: TGTGCCAGCAGTCCAAACAGGGCCCTGAACACCGGGGAGCTGTTTTTT
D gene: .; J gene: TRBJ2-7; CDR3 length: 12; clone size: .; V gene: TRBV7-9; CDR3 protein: CASSRSSYEQYF; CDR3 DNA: TGTGCCAGCAGCCGCAGCTCCTACGAGCAGTACTTC
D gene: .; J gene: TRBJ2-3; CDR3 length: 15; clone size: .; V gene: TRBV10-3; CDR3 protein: CAIREEGQSADTQYF; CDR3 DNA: TGTGCCATCAGGGAGGAAGGTCAGTCGGCAGATACGCAGTATTTT
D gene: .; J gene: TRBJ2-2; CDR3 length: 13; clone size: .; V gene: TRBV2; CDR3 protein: CASTAEMSGELFF; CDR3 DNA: TGTGCCAGCACAGCGGAAATGAGCGGGGAGCTGTTTTTT